The clone carrying this TCR beta chain has ten or more counts. Its antigen is still unknown. These data originate in a study of T cells in Graves' hyperthyroidism and ophthalmopathy. Study-wide context: Peripheral blood was collected at initial diagnosis, before any treatment.

Germline CDR1 reads PRHDT; CDR2 reads FYEKMQ (reference sequence). Germline trimming cut 0 bases from V and 4 bases from J; bases unmatched to any gene: 6. CDR3 size: 17 residues. From roughly 9.2 ml of fresh peripheral blood, PBMCs were isolated. Study-wide findings and caveats: Blood shared most expanded thyroid clonotypes above 0.001. A 13 V-J model separated ophthalmopathy from stable hyperthyroidism.

Amplified TCR beta CDR3 regions came from RNA transcripts. In the first-round RT-PCR of the TCR CDR3, the HTBI primer set was used. TCRdb reprocessed the multiplex PCR reads via MiXCR and lists one record per CDR3 protein. The sample includes more than 550,000 distinct CDR3 sequences, 15% to 20% of them seen just once. V and J are TRBV13 and TRBJ2-7; TRBD2 agrees at 13 bases. The receptor was derived from a middle-aged man with Graves' hyperthyroidism. The material sequenced was blood. Here the CDR3 reads CASSLGRGGLAGYEQYF. CDR3 nucleotide sequence: TGTGCCAGCAGCTTAGGGCGCGGGGGACTAGCGGGGTACGAGCAGTACTTC.